Given below is one T cell receptor beta chain in context. CD8+ and CD4+ T cells circulating in blood were sequenced for TCR beta. This sample was included in a study of CD8 T cells in Susac syndrome. It was with random hexamers that about 0.45 to 1 ug RNA was reverse transcribed. TCR beta CDR3 was amplified by immunoSEQ covering 54 Vbeta and 13 Jbeta. TCRdb analysed the immunoSEQ multiplex PCR reads with MiXCR anew, one entry per CDR3 protein. The table has roughly 50,000 distinct CDR3 sequences, 93% seen once; the top ten hold 0.5% to 0.6%. The TCR originated in a human donor in good health. The sample comprised CD8+ T cells from PBMCs.

The CDR3 coding sequence is TGTGCCAGCAGCTTAGCTTACGGCGAGCAGTACTTC. Translated: CASSLAYGEQYF. The chain uses TRBV7-2 and TRBJ2-7; no firm D call. CDR1 and CDR2 from the germline V gene are SGHTA and FQGNSA. V was pared by 0 bases and J by 6 bases, with 6 bases between. CDR3 length: 12 residues.